This T cell receptor (beta chain) was documented in a study of Ad26.COV2.S vaccination and SARS-CoV-2 variants. TCRdb keeps only in-frame clones here, not all; method: immunoSEQ multiplex PCR. The table lists a few hundred thousand clones, about 90% of them singletons. The germline CDR1 and CDR2 sequences are SGHTA and FQGNSA. The CDR3 loop spans 14 amino acids. Trimming cost V 2 bases and J 6 bases, with 11 bases left between them. Treatment indicated: approximately 18 received Ad26.COV2.S at low or high dose, single or two shots; 5 received placebo; per-sample allocation not given. Collection of samples fell on day 63 after the first vaccine or placebo injection. An adult aged 18-55 years in Boston served as the donor.

The specimen comprised peripheral blood, sampled in a trial of Ad26.COV2.S vaccine versus placebo. The sequence was collected from a person aged 18 to 65 who received the Ad26.COV2.S COVID-19 vaccine or a placebo. V is TRBV7-2 and J is TRBJ1-5, with a possible D match to TRBD1 (5 bases). Written as DNA, the CDR3 is TGTGCCAGCAGCTTACAGGGATTTGGTCAGCCCCAGCATTTT. It specifies CASSLQGFGQPQHF.